Presented here are 7 T cell receptor beta chains from one specimen sequenced in a study of PD-1 blockade in mismatch repair-deficient tumors. Sequencing used immunoSEQ multiplex PCR; TCRdb keeps in-frame clones, though not all of them. The sample shows 100,000 to 150,000 clones, around nine tenths of them seen only once. The source was peripheral blood, collected 70 to 73 weeks after starting pembrolizumab. The receptors were sampled from an adult with mismatch repair-deficient cancer.

The chain links TRBV6-1 to TRBJ2-7; a possible D gene is TRBD2 (7 bases). V was clipped by 8 bases and J by 1 base, with 15 bases between them. The CDR3 length is 14 residues. Germline V gives CDR1 MNHNS, CDR2 SASEGT. For the CDR3, the DNA is TGTGCCAGCTCCCCTGCGGGGGCTTCCTACGAGCAGTACTTC. It specifies CASSPAGASYEQYF.

CDR3 region: CASSLGTGGYNEQFF. The CDR3 coding sequence is TGTGCCAGCAGCTTGGGGACAGGGGGTTACAATGAGCAGTTCTTC. The chain carries TRBV11-3 and TRBJ2-1; 11 bases are a match to TRBD1. V was clipped by 3 bases and J by 4 bases; unmatched bases: 2. Germline CDR1 reads SGHNT; CDR2 reads YENEEA. The CDR3 is 15 amino acids.

In nucleotides, the CDR3 is TGCGCCAGCAGCTTGGTCGGTAGCGGGAGTATCATTGGCACAGATACGCAGTATTTT. It yields the protein CASSLVGSGSIIGTDTQYF. The V call is TRBV5-1, the J call TRBJ2-3; 9 nucleotides match TRBD2. J gave up 1 base and V 0 bases, and 12 bases lay outside the gene matches. CDR1 and CDR2 from the germline V gene are SGHRS and YFSETQ. The CDR3 is 19 residues long. The whole variable domain, remainder taken from reference TRBV5-1 and TRBJ2-3, is KAGVTQTPRYLIKTRGQQVTLSCSPISGHRSVSWYQQTPGQGLQFLFEYFSETQRNKGNFPGRFSGRQFSNSRSEMNVSTLELGDSALYLCASSLVGSGSIIGTDTQYFGPGTRLTVL.

The rearrangement links TRBV19 to TRBJ1-2, with 10 positions matching TRBD1. J was trimmed by 0 bases and V by 6 bases; bases with no gene match: 13. The V gene's germline CDR1 is LNHDA and CDR2 SQIVND (reference sequence). The CDR3 extends over 18 amino acids. CDR3 amino acids: CASSRPGQGPTSNYGYTF. CDR3 DNA: TGTGCCAGTAGCCGCCCGGGACAGGGGCCCACCTCTAACTATGGCTACACCTTC.

The rearrangement uses TRBV4-1 and TRBJ2-7, with no clear D. The CDR3 contains 14 residues. V gave up 1 base and J gave up 2 bases, with 9 bases separating them. Germline lookup yields CDR1 MGHRA and CDR2 YSYEKL. CDR3: CASSQVGSPYEQYF. CDR3 nucleotides: TGCGCCAGCAGCCAAGTAGGCAGTCCCTACGAGCAGTACTTC.

The V call is TRBV7-9, the J call TRBJ1-3, with 7 nucleotides matching TRBD1. V was pared by 3 bases and J by 0 bases, with 8 bases of the junction left unmatched. CDR1 is SEHNR, CDR2 FQNEAQ, per germline (reference sequence). This CDR3 contains 17 residues. CDR3 region: CASSLGQPKFSGNTIYF. Here the CDR3 DNA reads TGTGCCAGCAGCTTGGGACAGCCAAAGTTCTCTGGAAACACCATATATTTT.

The V and J genes are TRBV10-2 and TRBJ2-3, with TRBD2 identical over 7 bases. Germline CDR1 is WSHSY and CDR2 is SAAADI. The CDR3 is made up of 15 amino acids. The J segment lost 0 bases and the V segment lost 1 base, leaving 1 base of the junction unmatched. In DNA form, the CDR3 reads TGCGCCAGCAGTGAGTGGGAGGGGAGCACAGATACGCAGTATTTT. Translated, it gives CASSEWEGSTDTQYF.